These 31 T cell receptor beta chains were all obtained from the same sample, sequenced in a study of blood T cell repertoires in COVID-19. Only in-frame clones appear in the TCRdb table, and some are missing; sequencing was by immunoSEQ multiplex PCR. The sample shows 250,000 or so clones, around 90% of them seen only once. Sequenced material: peripheral blood. The receptors here all came from a man aged 25 to 40 with COVID-19, enrolled during active disease.

V usage is TRBV7-6 and J usage is TRBJ1-2, with 12 bases that match TRBD1. The V and J ends lost 0 bases and 7 bases, in that order; junction bases with no gene match: 6. Germline V gene data show CDR1 as SGHVS and CDR2 as FNYEAQ. This CDR3 contains 16 residues. CDR3 sequence: CASSLAPGQGARGYTF. The CDR3 bases are TGTGCCAGCAGCTTAGCGCCGGGACAGGGGGCACGTGGCTACACCTTC.

The CDR3 loop reads CASSRTGSNSPLHF. The CDR3 DNA is TGTGCCAGCAGCCGGACAGGGTCTAATTCACCCCTCCACTTT. The rearrangement links TRBV7-9 to TRBJ1-6; 8 nucleotides match TRBD1. Germline CDR1 reads SEHNR; CDR2 reads FQNEAQ (reference sequence). The ends lost 5 bases at V and 6 bases at J; junction bases unmatched: 3. The length of the CDR3 is 14 residues.

This chain links TRBV7-2 with TRBJ2-7, with a weak D call TRBD2 (5 bases). CDR3 length equals 12 residues. The germline V gene encodes CDR1 SGHTA and CDR2 FQGNSA. V was shortened by 4 bases and J by 7 bases, with 11 bases between the two germline ends. Written as DNA, the CDR3 is TGTGCCAGCAGCTCTGTTTCGGGAGAGCAGTACTTC. Its protein product is CASSSVSGEQYF.

The rearrangement uses TRBV5-1 and TRBJ2-2; tentatively, D is TRBD2 (5 bases). CDR3 length: 16 amino acids. With 1 base removed from V and 1 base from J, the gap between germline ends came to 11 bases. The germline V gene encodes CDR1 SGHRS and CDR2 YFSETQ. The CDR3 reads CASSLSSAGNTGELFF. DNA for the CDR3: TGCGCCAGCAGCTTGTCGTCTGCGGGGAACACCGGGGAGCTGTTTTTT.

V gene TRBV9 combines with J gene TRBJ1-6; D is perhaps TRBD1 (6 bases). The germline CDR1 and CDR2 sequences are SGDLS and YYNGEE. The CDR3 contains 14 residues. The V end was cut by 3 bases, the J end by 6 bases, with 10 bases between. CDR3 in DNA: TGTGCCAGCAGCGACCAGGACAGTAATTCACCCCTCCACTTT. Translated, it gives CASSDQDSNSPLHF.

This clone was observed a handful of times. The chain couples TRBV7-9 to TRBJ2-2; 10 bases map to TRBD1. CDR1 and CDR2 from the germline V gene are SEHNR and FQNEAQ (reference sequence). J was trimmed by 7 bases and V by 5 bases; bases with no gene match: 16. The CDR3 totals 18 residues. The CDR3 DNA reads as TGTGCCAGCAGCCCCACCCCGCTGACAGGGGGCGATGGCGGGGAGCTGTTTTTT. Protein sequence: CASSPTPLTGGDGGELFF.

The gene calls are TRBV7-6 and TRBJ1-6; TRBD1 is a possible D gene (5 bases). The germline CDR1 and CDR2 sequences are SGHVS and FNYEAQ. V lost 1 base, J lost 6 bases, and 10 bases lay in between. This CDR3 spans 15 amino acids. The CDR3 reads CASSLVSRANSPLHF. The CDR3 DNA reads TGTGCCAGCAGCTTAGTCTCCAGGGCTAATTCACCCCTCCACTTT.

The chain joins TRBV9 to TRBJ1-3; TRBD1 is a possible D gene (5 bases). V dropped 2 bases and J dropped 4 bases, with 10 bases sitting between them. Germline CDR1 is SGDLS and CDR2 is YYNGEE. This CDR3 spans 14 amino acids. CDR3 in DNA: TGTGCCAGCAGCGTGGGGGGGTTAGGAAACACCATATATTTT. Its protein product is CASSVGGLGNTIYF.

The V gene is TRBV12-5, the J gene TRBJ2-2, with TRBD2 identical over 8 bases. Germline CDR1 is LGHNT and CDR2 is FRNRAP. The V segment lost 5 bases and the J segment 4 bases; nucleotides outside the gene matches: 15. The CDR3 totals 18 residues. The CDR3 sequence is CASGILLGGALGTGELFF. The CDR3 region has the DNA TGTGCTAGTGGTATCCTACTCGGGGGGGCCTTAGGCACCGGGGAGCTGTTTTTT.

This chain uses TRBV3-1 (or the pseudogene TRBV3-2) with TRBJ1-6; no firm D call. CDR1 is LGHDT and CDR2 is YNNKEL in the germline V gene (reference sequence). The CDR3 consists of 14 residues. V was pared by 0 bases and J by 7 bases, with 7 bases between. The CDR3 protein is CASSQDSGNSPLHF. In DNA form, the CDR3 reads TGTGCCAGCAGCCAAGATTCCGGGAATTCACCCCTCCACTTT.

This clone was detected once. The V and J genes are TRBV4-1 and TRBJ1-3; TRBD1 aligns across 7 bases. Losses at the gene ends were 1 base for V and 0 bases for J; bases not matched to a gene: 3. Germline CDR1 MGHRA, CDR2 YSYEKL. The CDR3 spans 16 residues. CDR3 DNA sequence: TGCGCCAGCAGCCAAGTGGGGACAGTCTCTGGAAACACCATATATTTT. Residues: CASSQVGTVSGNTIYF.

This chain links TRBV29-1 with TRBJ1-2, with unresolved D. The CDR3 totals 12 residues. With 3 bases removed from V and 5 bases from J, the gap between germline ends came to 10 bases. In germline, CDR1 is SQVTM, CDR2 ANQGSEA. The CDR3 here is CSVEAGGYGYTF. CDR3 coding DNA: TGCAGCGTTGAGGCGGGAGGGTATGGCTACACCTTC.

V is TRBV19 and J is TRBJ2-7, with 8 bases identical to TRBD1. CDR3 length: 15 residues. The junction had 9 bases not matched to a gene; V was cut back by 5 bases and J by 3 bases. CDR1 and CDR2 from the germline V gene are LNHDA and SQIVND (reference sequence). For the CDR3, the DNA is TGTGCCAGTAGTGATGGGGCAGGGGGCCTCTACGAGCAGTACTTC. This encodes CASSDGAGGLYEQYF.

This clone was counted a few times. This chain joins TRBV6-5 and TRBJ1-1, with a tentative D call TRBD1 (6 bases). This CDR3 comprises 15 residues. V was clipped by 5 bases and J by 0 bases, with 13 bases between them. Germline CDR1 is MNHEY and CDR2 is SVGAGI. The CDR3 sequence: CASSHREGVNTEAFF. The CDR3 DNA reads TGTGCCAGCAGTCACAGGGAAGGGGTGAACACTGAAGCTTTCTTT.

The chain is built from TRBV12-5 and TRBJ2-1; TRBD2 agrees at 12 bases. Per germline, CDR1 LGHNT and CDR2 FRNRAP. The CDR3 consists of 15 residues. Trimming at V came to 4 bases and at J to 6 bases, leaving 4 bases not matched to a gene. DNA of the CDR3: TGTGCTAGTGGTTCCTCTAGCGGGGGGGCCAATGAGCAGTTCTTC. Translation gives CASGSSSGGANEQFF.

The chain joins TRBV3-1 (or the pseudogene TRBV3-2) to TRBJ2-5, with D uncertain. The length of the CDR3 is 15 residues. The germline gives CDR1 LGHDT, CDR2 YNNKEL (reference sequence). Trimming removed 1 base at V and 2 bases at J, with 11 bases between. Here the CDR3 DNA reads TGTGCCAGCAGCCAAGGAACGGGTCTACAAGAGACCCAGTACTTC. Its protein is CASSQGTGLQETQYF.

The V gene is TRBV15, the J gene TRBJ1-4, with TRBD1 as a possible D gene (6 bases). Germline CDR1 LNHNV, CDR2 YYDKDF (reference sequence). There are 18 residues in the CDR3. V dropped 0 bases and J dropped 6 bases, with 20 bases sitting between them. The CDR3 DNA sequence: TGTGCCACCAGCAGAGATCTGGTCCTCGGGACAACCCATGAAAAACTGTTTTTT. It yields the protein CATSRDLVLGTTHEKLFF.

The sample holds one count of this clone. The V call is TRBV10-1, the J call TRBJ2-3; 8 nucleotides match TRBD1. Germline values: CDR1 WNHNN, CDR2 SYGVQD (reference sequence). The CDR3 has 15 residues. V dropped 5 bases and J dropped 1; count of bases not matched to a gene: 5. The CDR3 here is CASSTQGAGTDTQYF. For the CDR3, the DNA is TGCGCCAGCAGTACCCAGGGGGCTGGCACAGATACGCAGTATTTT.

This chain connects TRBV4-2 to TRBJ2-5; D is perhaps TRBD2 (5 bases). CDR3 size: 15 residues. Trimming left V 3 bases short and J 2 bases short, with 13 bases between. Germline V lookup: CDR1 LGHNA, CDR2 YNFKEQ. The CDR3 is CASSHWSADQETQYF. CDR3 DNA sequence: TGTGCCAGCAGCCACTGGTCAGCGGATCAAGAGACCCAGTACTTC.

This clone was counted once. The chain employs TRBV19 and TRBJ2-3; 10 bases fit TRBD1. V shed 5 bases, J shed 6 bases, and the junction held 5 bases outside the gene matches. In germline, CDR1 is LNHDA, CDR2 SQIVND (reference sequence). The CDR3 is made up of 14 amino acids. CDR3: CASSPGQGRDTQYF. CDR3 sequence (DNA): TGTGCCAGTAGTCCGGGACAGGGGAGGGATACGCAGTATTTT.

The chain recombines TRBV4-1 with TRBJ2-7, with 7 bases fitting TRBD2. The germline V gene has CDR1 MGHRA and CDR2 YSYEKL. This CDR3 comprises 15 residues. With V trimmed by 0 bases and J by 4 bases, 6 bases remained unmatched. DNA for the CDR3: TGCGCCAGCAGCCAAGAGGTAGCGGGTGGTTACGAGCAGTACTTC. Its translation is CASSQEVAGGYEQYF.

The genes are TRBV5-1 and TRBJ2-7, with D tentatively TRBD1 (6 bases). Germline CDR1 SGHRS, CDR2 YFSETQ. CDR3 length: 14 residues. Trimming pared 2 bases from V and 2 bases from J, leaving 11 bases between. The CDR3 spells CASSFQGSAYEQYF. The CDR3 DNA reads as TGCGCCAGCAGCTTCCAGGGGTCCGCCTACGAGCAGTACTTC. Filled out from reference TRBV5-1 and TRBJ2-7, the complete variable domain reads KAGVTQTPRYLIKTRGQQVTLSCSPISGHRSVSWYQQTPGQGLQFLFEYFSETQRNKGNFPGRFSGRQFSNSRSEMNVSTLELGDSALYLCASSFQGSAYEQYFGPGTRLTVT.

The rearrangement joins TRBV2 to TRBJ2-7; 7 bases match TRBD1. The CDR3 extends over 15 amino acids. J was trimmed by 3 bases and V by 7 bases; bases with no gene match: 12. CDR1 is SNHLY, CDR2 FYNNEI, per germline. CDR3 loop: CASIPNLGQSYEQYF. The CDR3 bases are TGTGCCAGCATTCCGAACCTGGGACAGAGCTACGAGCAGTACTTC.

This clone was detected once. The chain joins TRBV4-1 to TRBJ2-3, with D maybe TRBD2 (6 bases). V was cut by 3 bases and J by 5 bases, with 12 bases left in between. The V gene's germline CDR1 is MGHRA and CDR2 YSYEKL. This CDR3 has 14 residues. CDR3 loop: CASSQTSRKDTQYF. CDR3 coding DNA: TGCGCCAGCAGCCAGACTAGTAGGAAAGATACGCAGTATTTT.

The chain links TRBV6-2 or TRBV6-3 to TRBJ2-1; 13 nucleotides match TRBD2. Trimming cost V 6 bases and J 7 bases; bases outside gene matches: 3. CDR1 is MNHEY, CDR2 SVGEGT, per germline. This CDR3 spans 14 amino acids. Here the CDR3 DNA reads TGTGCCAGCAGCGGGACTAGCGGGGTTAATGAGCAGTTCTTC. Translated: CASSGTSGVNEQFF.

The chain uses TRBV3-1 (or the pseudogene TRBV3-2) and TRBJ1-2; maybe TRBD1 (6 bases). The CDR3 has 15 residues. Trimming pared 1 base from V and 4 bases from J, leaving 13 bases between. Germline assignment: CDR1 LGHDT and CDR2 YNNKEL (reference sequence). In nucleotides, the CDR3 is TGTGCCAGCAGCCAAGCCTACGACAGGCCCTATGGCTACACCTTC. The encoded protein is CASSQAYDRPYGYTF.

The chain carries TRBV9 and TRBJ1-6, with 8 positions matching TRBD1. The trim removed 6 bases at V and 6 bases at J, leaving 11 bases unmatched. This CDR3 has 16 amino acids. CDR1 is SGDLS and CDR2 is YYNGEE in the germline V gene. The CDR3 here is CASNSDRAALNSPLHF. The CDR3 DNA reads as TGTGCCAGCAACTCGGACAGGGCCGCTCTTAATTCACCCCTCCACTTT.

V gene TRBV11-2 combines with J gene TRBJ1-1; D might be TRBD1 (6 bases). CDR1 and CDR2 (germline): SGHAT, FQNNGV. The germline V and J ends were trimmed by 3 bases and 0 bases, with 11 bases remaining between them. The CDR3 contains 15 residues. CDR3 DNA: TGTGCCAGCAGCTTTGGACAGACTATGAACACTGAAGCTTTCTTT. Its protein product is CASSFGQTMNTEAFF.

This chain joins TRBV6-5 and TRBJ1-2; possibly TRBD1 for D (5 bases). This CDR3 is 15 amino acids long. The germline V gene encodes CDR1 MNHEY and CDR2 SVGAGI. V was shortened by 3 bases and J by 0 bases, with 11 bases between the two germline ends. The CDR3 bases are TGTGCCAGCAGTTATTCCGACAGAACTAACTATGGCTACACCTTC. Amino acids: CASSYSDRTNYGYTF.

The chain links TRBV2 to TRBJ1-1; D not resolved. This CDR3 is 13 amino acids long. The V gene's germline CDR1 is SNHLY and CDR2 FYNNEI. V lost 7 bases, J lost 1 base, and 10 bases lay in between. The CDR3 DNA sequence: TGTGCCAGCACCCCGTCCCCGAACACTGAAGCTTTCTTT. This encodes CASTPSPNTEAFF.

The chain joins TRBV3-1 (or the pseudogene TRBV3-2) to TRBJ2-7; D is possibly TRBD2 (6 bases). This CDR3 spans 14 amino acids. V was pared by 4 bases and J by 3 bases, with 13 bases between. CDR1 LGHDT and CDR2 YNNKEL come from the germline V gene (reference sequence). This CDR3 is CASSPPVGGYEQYF. Here the CDR3 DNA reads TGTGCCAGCAGCCCCCCCGTGGGGGGCTACGAGCAGTACTTC.